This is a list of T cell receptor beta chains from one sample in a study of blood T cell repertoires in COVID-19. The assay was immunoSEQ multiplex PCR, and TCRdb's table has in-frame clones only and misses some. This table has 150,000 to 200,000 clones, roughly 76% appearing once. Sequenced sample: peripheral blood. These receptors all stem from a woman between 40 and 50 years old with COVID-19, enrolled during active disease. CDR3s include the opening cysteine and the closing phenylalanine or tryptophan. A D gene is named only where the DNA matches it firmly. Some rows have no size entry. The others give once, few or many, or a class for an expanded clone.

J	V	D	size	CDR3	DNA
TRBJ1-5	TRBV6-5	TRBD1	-	CASRGTGESNQPQHF	TGTGCCAGCAGGGGGACAGGGGAAAGCAATCAGCCCCAGCATTTT
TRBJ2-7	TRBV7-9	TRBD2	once	CASSHAGGYEQYF	TGTGCCAGCAGTCACGCGGGAGGGTACGAGCAGTACTTC
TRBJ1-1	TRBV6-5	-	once	CASTVMGADTEAFF	TGTGCCAGCACCGTCATGGGGGCGGACACTGAAGCTTTCTTT
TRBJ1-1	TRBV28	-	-	CATSTVNTEAFF	TGTGCCACCTCTACAGTGAACACTGAAGCTTTCTTT
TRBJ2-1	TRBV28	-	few	CASSFRRRGGFF	TGTGCCAGCAGTTTTCGTCGACGGGGAGGGTTCTTC
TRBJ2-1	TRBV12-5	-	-	CASGLAFGAGTGYNEQFF	TGTGCTAGTGGTTTGGCCTTCGGAGCGGGCACCGGGTACAATGAGCAGTTCTTC
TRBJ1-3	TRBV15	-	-	CATSREDRFHSGNTIYF	TGTGCCACCAGCAGGGAAGACAGGTTTCACTCTGGAAACACCATATATTTT
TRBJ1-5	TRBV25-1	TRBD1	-	CASRDRDDQPQHF	TGTGCCAGCAGGGACAGGGACGATCAGCCCCAGCATTTT
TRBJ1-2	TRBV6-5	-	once	CASSYSGESNYGYTF	TGTGCCAGCAGTTACTCAGGAGAATCCAACTATGGCTACACCTTC
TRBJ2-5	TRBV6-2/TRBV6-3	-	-	CASSYSEADIRETQYF	TGTGCCAGCAGTTACTCGGAGGCAGATATTCGGGAGACCCAGTACTTC
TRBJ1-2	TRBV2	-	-	CASSVRTVVSYGYTF	TGTGCCAGCAGTGTTCGGACAGTAGTCAGTTATGGCTACACCTTC
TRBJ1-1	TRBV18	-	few	CASSPMTGGTFF	TGTGCCAGCTCCCCTATGACCGGGGGGACTTTCTTT
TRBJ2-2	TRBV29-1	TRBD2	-	CSVEGKAGANTGELFF	TGCAGCGTTGAGGGGAAAGCGGGGGCGAACACCGGGGAGCTGTTTTTT
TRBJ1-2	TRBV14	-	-	CASSQTGYGYTF	TGTGCCAGCAGCCAGACGGGCTATGGCTACACCTTC
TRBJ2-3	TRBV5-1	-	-	CASSLSDTQYF	TGCGCCAGCAGCTTGTCGGATACGCAGTATTTT
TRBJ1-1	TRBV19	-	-	CASSEMRQVAFF	TGTGCCAGTTCGGAGATGCGGCAAGTTGCTTTCTTT
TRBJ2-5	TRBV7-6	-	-	CASSARGEVAETQYF	TGTGCCAGCAGCGCTAGGGGTGAGGTTGCGGAGACCCAGTACTTC
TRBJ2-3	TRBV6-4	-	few	CASSEVPGEDTQYF	TGTGCCAGCAGTGAAGTTCCGGGAGAAGATACGCAGTATTTT
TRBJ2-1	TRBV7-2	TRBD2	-	CASSLSGGAPAEQFF	TGTGCCAGCAGCCTTAGCGGGGGGGCCCCCGCTGAGCAGTTCTTC
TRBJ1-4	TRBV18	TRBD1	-	CASSPSQGPNEKLFF	TGTGCCAGCTCACCTTCACAGGGGCCTAATGAAAAACTGTTTTTT
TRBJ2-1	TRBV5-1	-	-	CASQFRESYNEQFF	TGCGCCAGCCAATTCAGGGAATCCTACAATGAGCAGTTCTTC
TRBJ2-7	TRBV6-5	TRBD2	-	CASREGLADSYEQYF	TGTGCCAGCAGGGAGGGACTAGCGGACTCCTACGAGCAGTACTTC
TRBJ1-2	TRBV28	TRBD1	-	CASSAGGQGNYGYTF	TGTGCCAGCAGCGCTGGGGGACAGGGTAACTATGGCTACACCTTC
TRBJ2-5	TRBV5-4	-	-	CASSSWRGGSGKETQYF	TGTGCCAGCAGCTCTTGGAGGGGGGGAAGCGGGAAAGAGACCCAGTACTTC
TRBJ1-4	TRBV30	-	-	CAWTQGGVKEKLFF	TGTGCCTGGACCCAAGGGGGGGTTAAGGAAAAACTGTTTTTT
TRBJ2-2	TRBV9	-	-	CASSVSLGGTGELFF	TGTGCCAGCAGCGTTAGTCTAGGGGGCACCGGGGAGCTGTTTTTT